The next 29 T cell receptor beta chains were all read from a single sample in a study of T cell changes during pregnancy in multiple sclerosis. Assay used: immunoSEQ multiplex PCR; TCRdb lists only in-frame clones, some missing. The sample lists approximately 24,000 clones, roughly 90% occurring once. Source: CD8+ T cells from peripheral blood mononuclear cells, taken in the first trimester of pregnancy. Source of these receptors: a female donor in good health, enrolled as a control in a pregnancy study.

The chain is built from TRBV7-2 and TRBJ1-2; no definite D call. V was clipped by 1 base and J by 7 bases, with 13 bases between them. CDR1 and CDR2 (germline): SGHTA, FQGNSA. The CDR3 sequence is 14 residues long. CDR3 amino acids: CASSLVGEAGGYTF. The CDR3 DNA follows: TGTGCCAGCAGCTTAGTTGGGGAGGCGGGTGGCTACACCTTC.

The genes are TRBV5-4 and TRBJ1-6, with TRBD1 identical over 10 bases. The CDR3 spans 16 residues. Germline assignment: CDR1 SGHNT and CDR2 YYREEE (reference sequence). The J segment lost 7 bases and the V segment lost 1 base, leaving 5 bases of the junction unmatched. CDR3 in DNA: TGTGCCAGCAGCTTGAGGGGGACAGGGGTGAATTCACCCCTCCACTTT. As protein: CASSLRGTGVNSPLHF.

J is TRBJ2-3 and V is TRBV2, with a possible D match to TRBD2 (5 bases). From germline, CDR1 is SNHLY and CDR2 FYNNEI. V lost 7 bases and J 0 bases, leaving 14 bases between the germline ends. CDR3 length: 15 amino acids. The CDR3 here is CASTGTGFSTDTQYF. CDR3 bases: TGTGCCAGCACCGGCACGGGGTTTAGCACAGATACGCAGTATTTT.

The chain joins TRBV11-2 to TRBJ1-1; D perhaps matches TRBD1 (6 bases). Germline V gene sequence: CDR1 SGHAT, CDR2 FQNNGV. Trimming took 4 bases from V and 11 from J, leaving 20 bases between them. The CDR3 spans 14 residues. CDR3 sequence: CASSSLTSDSGAFF. The DNA of the CDR3 is TGTGCCAGCAGCTCCTTAACCTCGGACAGCGGCGCTTTCTTT.

The chain uses TRBV4-3 and TRBJ2-5, with 8 nucleotides matching TRBD1. The J call could be wrong; TRBJ2-7 is a better fit for the DNA end. The CDR3 is 16 residues long. Germline V CDR1 and CDR2: LGHNA, YSLEER. The CDR3 sequence: CASSQAADRVAYEQYF. As DNA, the CDR3 is TGCGCCAGCAGCCAAGCAGCGGACAGGGTGGCCTACGAGCAGTACTTC.

The chain carries TRBV7-6 and TRBJ2-5; tentatively, D is TRBD1 (6 bases). Germline V gene lookup returns CDR1 SGHVS and CDR2 FNYEAQ. With 2 bases removed from V and 2 bases from J, the gap between germline ends came to 12 bases. The CDR3 covers 15 residues. This CDR3 is CASSLSGQLQETQYF. The CDR3 bases are TGTGCCAGCAGCTTATCGGGACAATTACAAGAGACCCAGTACTTC.

The V and J genes are TRBV30 and TRBJ1-6, with a weak D call TRBD1 (6 bases). The CDR3 is 12 amino acids. V lost 6 bases, J lost 14 bases, and 17 bases lay in between. From germline, CDR1 is GTSNPN and CDR2 SVGIG (reference sequence). This CDR3 reads CACLNQGITLHF. Written as DNA, the CDR3 is TGTGCCTGTCTGAACCAGGGGATAACCCTCCACTTT.

V gene TRBV20-1 combines with J gene TRBJ2-1; 8 nucleotides line up with TRBD2. Germline lookup yields CDR1 DFQATT and CDR2 SNEGSKA (reference sequence). CDR3 length equals 11 residues. V shed 2 bases and J 10 bases; nucleotides not matched to a gene: 1. CDR3 sequence reads: CSARSGGEQFF. CDR3 nucleotide sequence: TGCAGTGCTAGATCGGGGGGGGAGCAGTTCTTC.

This chain uses TRBV5-1 with TRBJ1-2; D not certain. Germline values: CDR1 SGHRS, CDR2 YFSETQ. CDR3 size: 12 residues. The V end was cut by 8 bases, the J end by 4 bases, with 12 bases between. The CDR3 spells CASHGVPYGYTF. In nucleotides, the CDR3 is TGCGCCAGTCACGGAGTACCCTATGGCTACACCTTC. Full variable domain (remainder filled in from reference TRBV5-1 and TRBJ1-2): KAGVTQTPRYLIKTRGQQVTLSCSPISGHRSVSWYQQTPGQGLQFLFEYFSETQRNKGNFPGRFSGRQFSNSRSEMNVSTLELGDSALYLCASHGVPYGYTFGSGTRLTVV.

This clone was detected once. The rearrangement links TRBV7-9 to TRBJ2-5; 7 nucleotides align to TRBD1. Trimming removed 5 bases from V and 3 bases from J; junction bases left unmatched: 9. CDR3 length: 15 residues. CDR1 and CDR2 (germline): SEHNR, FQNEAQ (reference sequence). The CDR3 loop is CASSDRQGAKETQYF. Written as DNA, the CDR3 is TGTGCCAGCAGCGACCGACAGGGAGCGAAAGAGACCCAGTACTTC.

The rearrangement uses TRBV5-6 and TRBJ2-7; the match to TRBD1 covers 7 bases. From germline, CDR1 is SGHDT and CDR2 YYEEEE. J lost 2 bases, V lost 0 bases, and 5 bases had no gene match. CDR3 size: 15 residues. The chain's CDR3 is CASSLEQGTTYEQYF. The CDR3 bases are TGTGCCAGCAGCTTGGAACAGGGGACGACCTACGAGCAGTACTTC.

This sequence joins TRBV9 and TRBJ1-1; no definite D call. In germline, CDR1 is SGDLS, CDR2 YYNGEE. CDR3 length: 11 residues. V shed 3 bases and J shed 10 bases, with 10 bases lying between them. This CDR3 is CASSGPSGAFF. The DNA of the CDR3 is TGTGCCAGCAGCGGGCCCTCGGGAGCTTTCTTT.

This chain links TRBV28 with TRBJ1-1; D not certain. The germline CDR1 and CDR2 sequences are MDHEN and SYDVKM. The CDR3 extends over 13 amino acids. Trimming shortened V by 5 bases and J by 1 base, and 8 bases separated the two germline ends. Written as DNA, the CDR3 is TGTGCCAGCAGTCTGACTCCGAACACTGAAGCTTTCTTT. Its protein is CASSLTPNTEAFF. The full variable domain, rest sourced from reference TRBV28 and TRBJ1-1, is DVKVTQSSRYLVKRTGEKVFLECVQDMDHENMFWYRQDPGLGLRLIYFSYDVKMKEKGDIPEGYSVSREKKERFSLILESASTNQTSMYLCASSLTPNTEAFFGQGTRLTVV.

This chain joins TRBV5-5 and TRBJ2-7; no definite D call. Germline CDR1 SGHKS, CDR2 YYEKEE (reference sequence). This CDR3 region has 13 residues. V was shortened by 1 base and J by 4 bases, with 9 bases between the two germline ends. The CDR3: CASSLSHTYEQYF. The CDR3 nucleotides read TGTGCCAGCAGCTTGTCACACACATACGAGCAGTACTTC.

The chain links TRBV6-5 to TRBJ2-3; D gene uncertain. The CDR3 extends over 15 amino acids. Trimming shortened V by 3 bases and J by 6 bases, and 16 bases separated the two germline ends. Per the germline V gene, CDR1 is MNHEY and CDR2 is SVGAGI. CDR3 nucleotides: TGTGCCAGCAGTTATAGTTCCTACTCTCGGGATACGCAGTATTTT. Translated: CASSYSSYSRDTQYF.

The CDR3 sequence is CASSQVEGGAADTQYF. The CDR3, as DNA: TGTGCCAGCAGCCAAGTCGAAGGGGGGGCCGCAGATACGCAGTATTTT. This chain links TRBV14 with TRBJ2-3; TRBD2 is a possible D gene (7 bases). The V end lost 1 base, the J end lost 4 bases, and 15 bases lay between the germline ends. The CDR3 runs 16 residues. Germline assignment: CDR1 SGHDN and CDR2 FVKESK.

The chain recombines TRBV7-3 with TRBJ2-7; possible D gene TRBD2, 6 bases. Germline values: CDR1 SGHTA, CDR2 FQGTGA. The CDR3 is 14 amino acids. Trimming left V 3 bases short and J 9 bases short, with 18 bases between. CDR3 region: CASSLGGTATMQYF. The CDR3 coding sequence is TGTGCCAGCAGCTTGGGGGGAACTGCTACGATGCAGTACTTC.

V usage is TRBV4-3 and J usage is TRBJ1-2, with 8 bases that match TRBD1. V shed 3 bases and J 4 bases; nucleotides not matched to a gene: 4. The germline gives CDR1 LGHNA, CDR2 YSLEER. This CDR3 has 14 amino acids. The CDR3 region has the DNA TGCGCCAGCAGCCAGGACAGGGCCCGCTATGGCTACACCTTC. This translates into CASSQDRARYGYTF.

The V call is TRBV5-8, the J call TRBJ2-1, with D possibly matching TRBD1 (5 bases). The CDR3 loop spans 15 amino acids. Trimming removed 0 bases at V and 6 bases at J, with 13 bases between. Germline V CDR1 and CDR2: SGHTS, YDEGEE. The chain's CDR3 is CASSLAEDSFNEQFF. The CDR3 coding sequence is TGTGCCAGCAGCTTGGCCGAAGACAGTTTCAATGAGCAGTTCTTC. The whole variable domain, remainder taken from reference TRBV5-8 and TRBJ2-1, is EAGVTQSPTHLIKTRGQQATLRCSPISGHTSVYWYQQALGLGLQFLLWYDEGEERNRGNFPPRFSGRQFPNYSSELNVNALELEDSALYLCASSLAEDSFNEQFFGPGTRLTVL.

The chain couples TRBV14 to TRBJ2-7, with D possibly being TRBD2 (5 bases). Trimming pared 6 bases from V and 4 bases from J, leaving 22 bases between. The CDR3 extends over 16 amino acids. Germline values: CDR1 SGHDN, CDR2 FVKESK. The CDR3 region is CASSPQTRDREYEQYF. Here the CDR3 DNA reads TGTGCCAGCAGTCCCCAGACTCGGGATAGGGAGTACGAGCAGTACTTC.

This sequence joins TRBV13 and TRBJ1-1; tentatively, D is TRBD1 (6 bases). CDR1 and CDR2 (germline): PRHDT, FYEKMQ (reference sequence). V gave up 4 bases and J gave up 9 bases, with 12 bases separating them. CDR3 size: 12 residues. CDR3 region: CASSSSDSKAFF. The CDR3 DNA reads as TGTGCCAGCAGCTCCTCGGACAGCAAAGCTTTCTTT.

This chain links TRBV7-6 with TRBJ2-1, with D possibly TRBD2 on 7 matching bases. The V and J ends lost 3 bases and 8 bases respectively, with 17 bases between them. Per the germline V gene, CDR1 is SGHVS and CDR2 is FNYEAQ. This CDR3 comprises 15 residues. CDR3 sequence (DNA): TGTGCCAGCAGCTTCAGAGGGGGGGGGACCCATGAGCAGTTCTTC. Translation gives CASSFRGGGTHEQFF.

The genes are TRBV27 and TRBJ2-5; D perhaps matches TRBD1 (6 bases). The germline V and J ends were trimmed by 0 bases and 5 bases, with 16 bases remaining between them. The CDR3 length is 16 residues. CDR1 is MNHEY, CDR2 SMNVEV, per germline (reference sequence). The DNA for the CDR3 is TGTGCCAGCAGTTTATCGGGGGCGACACTCGAGGAGACCCAGTACTTC. Translated, it gives CASSLSGATLEETQYF.

This clone was counted between two and nine times. This chain connects TRBV4-3 to TRBJ1-4; D unclear. The CDR3 has 14 residues. V lost 1 base to trimming and J lost 7 bases, with 10 bases between them. The germline V gene encodes CDR1 LGHNA and CDR2 YSLEER. CDR3 coding DNA: TGCGCCAGCAGCCAAGGGGCTATGAGTGAAAAACTGTTTTTT. Translating gives CASSQGAMSEKLFF.

This clone was detected once. The chain has TRBV9 and TRBJ2-7, with D maybe TRBD1 (5 bases). CDR3 size: 13 residues. The V gene lost 7 bases and the J gene lost 5 bases, with 16 bases spanning the gap. Germline CDR1 reads SGDLS; CDR2 reads YYNGEE. The CDR3 region is CASPGLEYDEQYF. The CDR3 DNA follows: TGTGCCAGCCCAGGGCTCGAGTACGACGAGCAGTACTTC. The full variable domain, with the rest looked up from reference TRBV9 and TRBJ2-7, is DSGVTQTPKHLITATGQRVTLRCSPRSGDLSVYWYQQSLDQGLQFLIQYYNGEERAKGNILERFSAQQFPDLHSELNLSSLELGDSALYFCASPGLEYDEQYFGPGTRLTVT.

The table lists this clone with a count of one. The rearrangement joins TRBV28 to TRBJ1-2; TRBD1 matches 7 bases. This CDR3 comprises 14 residues. Germline values: CDR1 MDHEN, CDR2 SYDVKM. V lost 6 bases, J lost 3 bases, and 7 bases stayed unmatched. CDR3 protein: CASSRRDSYYGYTF. The CDR3 bases are TGTGCCAGCAGCCGCCGGGACAGTTACTATGGCTACACCTTC.

The J gene is TRBJ1-1, the V gene TRBV7-4; D may be TRBD1 (6 bases). The CDR3 runs to 13 residues. CDR1 and CDR2 (germline): SGHVT, SQSDAQ. Trimming shortened V by 5 bases and J by 6 bases, and 13 bases separated the two germline ends. In DNA form, the CDR3 reads TGTGCCAGCAGCATACAGGGTGGACCTGAAGCTTTCTTT. Translating it yields CASSIQGGPEAFF.

J is TRBJ2-5 and V is TRBV4-3; D gene uncertain. CDR1 and CDR2 from the germline V gene are LGHNA and YSLEER. The CDR3 totals 14 residues. The V and J ends lost 1 base and 2 bases respectively, with 8 bases between them. CDR3 DNA: TGCGCCAGCAGCCAAGGATCGAGGCAAGAGACCCAGTACTTC. As protein: CASSQGSRQETQYF.

This sequence joins TRBV13 and TRBJ2-3; D perhaps matches TRBD2 (5 bases). V lost 5 bases to trimming and J lost 5 bases, with 11 bases between them. CDR3 size: 13 residues. Germline V gene lookup returns CDR1 PRHDT and CDR2 FYEKMQ (reference sequence). CDR3 nucleotides: TGTGCCAGCAGCGCCCCGGGAAAAGATACGCAGTATTTT. It codes for CASSAPGKDTQYF.